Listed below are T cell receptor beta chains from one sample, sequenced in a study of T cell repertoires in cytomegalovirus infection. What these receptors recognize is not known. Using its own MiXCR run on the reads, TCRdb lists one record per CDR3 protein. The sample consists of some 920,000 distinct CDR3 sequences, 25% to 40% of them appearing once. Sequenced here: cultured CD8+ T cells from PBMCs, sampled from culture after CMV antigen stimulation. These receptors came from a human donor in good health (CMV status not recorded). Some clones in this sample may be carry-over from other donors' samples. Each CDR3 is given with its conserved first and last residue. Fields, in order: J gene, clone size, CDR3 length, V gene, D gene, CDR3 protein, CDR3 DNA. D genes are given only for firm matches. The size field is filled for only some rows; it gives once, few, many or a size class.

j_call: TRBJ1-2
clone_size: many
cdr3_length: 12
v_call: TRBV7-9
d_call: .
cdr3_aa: CASSLAVYGYTF
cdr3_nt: TGTGCCAGCAGCTTGGCGGTCTATGGCTACACCTTC

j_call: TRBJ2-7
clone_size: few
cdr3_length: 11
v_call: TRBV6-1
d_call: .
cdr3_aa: CASMTAHEQYF
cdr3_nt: TGTGCCAGCATGACCGCTCACGAGCAGTACTTC

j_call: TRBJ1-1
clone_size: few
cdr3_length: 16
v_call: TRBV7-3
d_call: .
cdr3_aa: CASSLNGGSMATEAFF
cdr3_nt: TGTGCCAGCAGCTTAAACGGGGGGTCGATGGCCACTGAAGCTTTCTTT

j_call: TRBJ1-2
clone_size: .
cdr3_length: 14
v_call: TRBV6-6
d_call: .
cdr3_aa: CASSYGRGLYGYTF
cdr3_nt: TGTGCCAGCAGTTACGGCCGGGGGCTCTATGGCTACACCTTC

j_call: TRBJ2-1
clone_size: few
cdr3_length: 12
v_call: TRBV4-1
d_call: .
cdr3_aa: CASSRNYNEQFF
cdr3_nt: TGCGCCAGCAGTCGAAACTACAATGAGCAGTTCTTC

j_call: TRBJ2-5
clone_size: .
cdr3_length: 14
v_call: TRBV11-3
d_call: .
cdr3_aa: CASSLSTNQETQYF
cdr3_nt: TGTGCCAGCAGCCTGTCGACTAACCAAGAGACCCAGTACTTC

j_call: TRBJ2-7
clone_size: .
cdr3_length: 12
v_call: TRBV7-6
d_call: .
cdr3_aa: CASTGRGSEQYF
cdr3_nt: TGTGCCAGCACCGGAAGGGGTAGCGAGCAGTACTTC

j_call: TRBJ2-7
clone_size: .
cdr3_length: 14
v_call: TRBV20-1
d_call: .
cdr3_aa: CSAVPRDLYYEQYF
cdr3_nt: TGCAGTGCTGTCCCACGGGACTTGTATTACGAGCAGTACTTC

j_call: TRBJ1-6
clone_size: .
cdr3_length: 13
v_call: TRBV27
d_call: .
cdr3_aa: CASRKYDNSPLHF
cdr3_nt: TGTGCCAGCAGGAAGTACGATAATTCACCCCTCCACTTT

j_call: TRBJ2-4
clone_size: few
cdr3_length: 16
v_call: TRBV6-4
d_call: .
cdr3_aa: CASSDTRERAKNIQYF
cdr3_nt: TGTGCCAGCAGTGACACCAGGGAGCGGGCCAAAAACATTCAGTACTTC

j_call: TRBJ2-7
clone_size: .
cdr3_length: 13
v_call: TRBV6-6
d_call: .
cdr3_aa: CASSYYGAREQYF
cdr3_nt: TGTGCCAGCAGTTACTATGGGGCCCGGGAGCAGTACTTC

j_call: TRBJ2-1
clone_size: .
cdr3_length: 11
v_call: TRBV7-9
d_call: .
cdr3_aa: CASTQDNEQFF
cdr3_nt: TGTGCCAGCACCCAAGACAATGAGCAGTTCTTC

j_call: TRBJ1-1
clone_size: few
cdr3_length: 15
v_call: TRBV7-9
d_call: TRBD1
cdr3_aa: CASSLSQGGGTEAFF
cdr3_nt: TGTGCCAGCAGCTTATCCCAGGGGGGAGGCACTGAAGCTTTCTTT

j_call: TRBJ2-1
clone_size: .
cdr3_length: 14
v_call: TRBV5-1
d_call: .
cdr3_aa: CASSFYGSYNEQFF
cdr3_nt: TGCGCCAGCAGCTTTTACGGGTCCTACAATGAGCAGTTCTTC

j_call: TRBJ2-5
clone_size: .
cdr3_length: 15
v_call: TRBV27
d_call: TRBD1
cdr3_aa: CASRPGTELPGTQYF
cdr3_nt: TGTGCCAGCAGACCAGGGACAGAGCTTCCGGGAACCCAGTACTTC

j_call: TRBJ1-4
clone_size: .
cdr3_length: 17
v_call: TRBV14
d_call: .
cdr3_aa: CASSQDRRKGRNEKLFF
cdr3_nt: TGTGCCAGCAGCCAAGATCGGCGGAAGGGAAGGAATGAAAAACTGTTTTTT

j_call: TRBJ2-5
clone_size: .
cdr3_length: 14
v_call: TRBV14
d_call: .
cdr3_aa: CVSSRDGLEETQYF
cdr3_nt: TGTGTCAGCAGCCGCGACGGACTGGAAGAGACCCAGTACTTC

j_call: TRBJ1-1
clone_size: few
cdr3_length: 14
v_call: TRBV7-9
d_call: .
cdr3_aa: CASSPARMNTEAFF
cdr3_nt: TGTGCCAGCAGCCCTGCGCGGATGAACACTGAAGCTTTCTTT

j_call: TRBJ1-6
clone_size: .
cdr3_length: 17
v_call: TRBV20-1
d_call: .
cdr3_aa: CSARPYRIDSYNSPLHF
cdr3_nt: TGCAGTGCTAGACCATATCGTATCGACTCCTATAATTCACCCCTCCACTTT

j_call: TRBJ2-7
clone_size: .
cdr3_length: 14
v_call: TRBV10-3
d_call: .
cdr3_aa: CAISESTWGYEQYF
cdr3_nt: TGTGCCATCAGTGAGTCGACGTGGGGCTACGAGCAGTACTTC

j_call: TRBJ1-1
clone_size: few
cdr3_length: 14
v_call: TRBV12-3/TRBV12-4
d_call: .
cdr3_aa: CASSLAGLVAEAFF
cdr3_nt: TGTGCCAGCAGTTTAGCGGGGTTAGTAGCTGAAGCTTTCTTT

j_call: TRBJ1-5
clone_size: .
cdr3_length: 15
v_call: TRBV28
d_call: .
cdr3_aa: CASTPDNYSNQPQHF
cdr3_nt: TGTGCCAGCACCCCGGACAATTATAGCAATCAGCCCCAGCATTTT

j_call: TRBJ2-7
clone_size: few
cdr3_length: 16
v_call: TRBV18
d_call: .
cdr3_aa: CASSSRLSMGNYEQYF
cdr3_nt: TGTGCCAGCTCATCCAGATTGAGTATGGGGAATTACGAGCAGTACTTC

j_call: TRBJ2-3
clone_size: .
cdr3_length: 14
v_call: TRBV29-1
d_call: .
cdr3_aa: CSVEMAQDTDTQYF
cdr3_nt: TGCAGCGTTGAAATGGCGCAGGACACAGATACGCAGTATTTT

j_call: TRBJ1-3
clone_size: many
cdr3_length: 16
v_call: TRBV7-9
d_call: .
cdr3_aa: CASSSPEPRAENTIYF
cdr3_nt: TGTGCCAGCAGCTCGCCTGAACCAAGGGCTGAAAACACCATATATTTT

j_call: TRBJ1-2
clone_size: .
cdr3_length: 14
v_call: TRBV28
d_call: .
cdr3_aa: CASSFGGDGYGYTF
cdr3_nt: TGTGCCAGCAGTTTTGGGGGAGATGGCTATGGCTACACCTTC